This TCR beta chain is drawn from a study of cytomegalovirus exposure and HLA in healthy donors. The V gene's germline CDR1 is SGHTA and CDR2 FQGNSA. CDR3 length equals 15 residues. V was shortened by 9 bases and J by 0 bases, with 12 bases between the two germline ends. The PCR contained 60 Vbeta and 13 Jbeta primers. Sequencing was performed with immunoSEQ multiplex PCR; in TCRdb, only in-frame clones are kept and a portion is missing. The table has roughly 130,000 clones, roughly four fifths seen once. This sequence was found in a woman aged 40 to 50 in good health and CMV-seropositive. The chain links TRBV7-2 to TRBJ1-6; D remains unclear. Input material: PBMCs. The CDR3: CASRRVSSYNSPLHF. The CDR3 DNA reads TGTGCCAGTCGACGGGTGAGCTCCTATAATTCACCCCTCCACTTT.